The 7 T cell receptor beta chains below come from one sample, sequenced in a study of T cells in Graves' hyperthyroidism and ophthalmopathy. Amplification targeted TCR beta CDR3 regions from RNA transcripts. Primed by the HTBI set, a first-round RT-PCR was run on the TCR CDR3. TCRdb reanalysed the multiplex PCR reads using MiXCR and keeps one entry per CDR3 protein. The sample comprises fewer than 550,000 distinct CDR3 sequences, around a quarter of which are singletons, and about 11% rests with the top ten. What was sequenced was blood. Receptors originate from a woman in her 30s with Graves' ophthalmopathy.

The chain has TRBV20-1 and TRBJ2-7; the D gene is possibly TRBD2 (5 bases). Trimming removed 6 bases at V and 4 bases at J, with 19 bases between. This CDR3 contains 14 residues. The germline V gene has CDR1 DFQATT and CDR2 SNEGSKA (reference sequence). The CDR3 loop reads CSAVSALAGYEQYF. The CDR3 coding sequence is TGCAGTGCAGTCTCGGCCCTAGCTGGATACGAGCAGTACTTC.

This clonotype was counted ten times or more. The chain has TRBV13 and TRBJ2-5, with 7 bases lining up with TRBD1. This CDR3 has 14 amino acids. Per germline, CDR1 PRHDT and CDR2 FYEKMQ (reference sequence). Losses at the gene ends were 5 bases for V and 5 bases for J; bases not matched to a gene: 8. The CDR3 DNA reads as TGTGCCAGCAGCCAGGCCGGGACAGCGGAGACCCAGTACTTC. As protein: CASSQAGTAETQYF. Variable domain in full (rest from reference TRBV13 and TRBJ2-5): AAGVIQSPRHLIKEKRETATLKCYPIPRHDTVYWYQQGPGQDPQFLISFYEKMQSDKGSIPDRFSAQQFSDYHSELNMSSLELGDSALYFCASSQAGTAETQYFGPGTRLLVL.

The table lists this clonotype with many counts. The gene calls are TRBV6-1 and TRBJ2-7, with a tentative D call TRBD2 (6 bases). This CDR3 has 16 residues. V was trimmed by 6 bases and J by 3 bases, leaving 21 bases between them. Germline V gene data show CDR1 as MNHNS and CDR2 as SASEGT. The CDR3 is CASRNVRDLNRYEQYF. The CDR3 region has the DNA TGTGCCAGCAGGAACGTCCGGGACTTGAACCGCTACGAGCAGTACTTC.

This clonotype occurred many times. This chain joins TRBV6-1 and TRBJ2-7, with 8 bases that match TRBD1. J gave up 0 bases and V 7 bases, and 2 bases lay outside the gene matches. The CDR3 consists of 13 residues. Germline V gene data show CDR1 as MNHNS and CDR2 as SASEGT. DNA for the CDR3: TGTGCCAGCATGGACAGGGTCTCCTACGAGCAGTACTTC. Encoded protein: CASMDRVSYEQYF.

This clonotype was counted at least ten times. The chain links TRBV7-2 to TRBJ1-2; D call uncertain. CDR1 is SGHTA, CDR2 FQGNSA, per germline. V was clipped by 4 bases and J by 8 bases, with 14 bases between them. CDR3 size: 13 residues. The CDR3 region has the DNA TGTGCCAGCAGCTCGGCAGGATGGGGAGGCTACACCTTC. This sequence encodes CASSSAGWGGYTF.

This clonotype was picked up many times. This chain links TRBV28 with TRBJ1-1, with D hard to call. Germline-derived CDR1 and CDR2 are MDHEN and SYDVKM. Trimming took off 2 bases at V and 4 bases at J, with 11 bases between the two ends. The CDR3 contains 14 residues. CDR3: CASSLDGRSTEAFF. The CDR3 nucleotides read TGTGCCAGCAGTTTAGATGGCAGGTCCACTGAAGCTTTCTTT. The full variable domain, its missing parts supplied by reference TRBV28 and TRBJ1-1, is DVKVTQSSRYLVKRTGEKVFLECVQDMDHENMFWYRQDPGLGLRLIYFSYDVKMKEKGDIPEGYSVSREKKERFSLILESASTNQTSMYLCASSLDGRSTEAFFGQGTRLTVV.

This clonotype showed up just a few times. J is TRBJ1-1 and V is TRBV30; no reliable D call. Trimming took off 0 bases at V and 9 bases at J, with 14 bases between the two ends. From germline, CDR1 is GTSNPN and CDR2 SVGIG (reference sequence). The length of the CDR3 is 13 residues. CDR3 coding DNA: TGTGCCTGGAGTGTACTTTTCGGCCTCCAAGCTTTCTTT. Protein sequence: CAWSVLFGLQAFF.